This T cell receptor (beta chain) was obtained from a study of blood T cell repertoires in COVID-19. Across the study: COVID-19 samples from acute and convalescent phases originated in the United States, Italy and Spain.

From germline, CDR1 is LNHNV and CDR2 YYDKDF (reference sequence). Trimming took 0 bases from V and 8 from J, leaving 16 bases between them. The CDR3 has 16 amino acids. This clone was observed a single time. Original processing methods: Amplification from reference gene primers served as the basis for estimated nucleated cell counts. Profiling relied on immunoSEQ multiplex PCR, and the TCRdb table lists in-frame clones only, not all of them. V and J calls plus clone size are reproduced from that table; the DNA served to infer D and trimming. Here the sample spans over 200,000 clones, roughly 85% being singletons.

Sequencing was carried out using peripheral blood. The source of this sequence is a woman between 65 and 79 years old with active or convalescent COVID-19. V usage is TRBV15 and J usage is TRBJ1-4, with D tentatively TRBD1 (5 bases). The CDR3 DNA follows: TGTGCCACCAGCAGAGACATAGGGGCCGGAGGGGAAAAACTGTTTTTT. It encodes CATSRDIGAGGEKLFF.